A selection of T cell receptor beta chains follows, all from one sample in a study of monozygotic twins with inflammatory bowel disease. TCRdb reanalyzed the 5' RACE reads and collapses them to one entry per CDR3 protein, without DNA. This repertoire comprises approximately 330,000 distinct CDR3 sequences; its ten largest clones make up approximately 2%. The sequenced sample consisted of blood. All receptors derive from a human donor with ulcerative colitis or Crohn's disease, or a healthy co-twin of an affected twin (not recorded which). The CDR3 runs from the conserved cysteine through the conserved F or W. Fields, in order: J gene, V gene, CDR3 length, CDR3 protein.

>TRBJ1-1|TRBV28|13
CASSSHWNTEAFF
>TRBJ1-2|TRBV4-1|15
CASSQPRTGRDGYTF
>TRBJ2-7|TRBV20-1|14
CSARGTSGNYEQYF
>TRBJ2-3|TRBV5-1|17
CASSLWGTGSNPDTQYF
>TRBJ2-7|TRBV12-3/TRBV12-4|12
CASTLGGHEQYF
>TRBJ2-2|TRBV5-1|14
CASSPGHSTGELFF
>TRBJ1-2|TRBV28|15
CASSVPGQGASGYTF
>TRBJ2-7|TRBV12-3/TRBV12-4|13
CASSFERIYEQYF
>TRBJ2-3|TRBV29-1|13
CSGKRGGPDTQYF
>TRBJ2-2|TRBV7-2|17
CASSLFPRGGLPGELFF
>TRBJ2-3|TRBV5-4|16
CASSLGGQGEPDTQYF
>TRBJ2-3|TRBV20-1|15
CSASLRQGYTDTQYF
>TRBJ2-6|TRBV15|15
CATSRVGTGANVLTF
>TRBJ1-2|TRBV5-1|16
CASSLVFQGVNYGYTF
>TRBJ2-7|TRBV5-1|16
CASSLGASGPLSEQYF
>TRBJ2-3|TRBV10-3|15
CAISESQLPSGTQYF
>TRBJ2-3|TRBV5-5|12
CASSLDVRTQYF
>TRBJ2-7|TRBV20-1|11
CSASSSHEQYF
>TRBJ2-2|TRBV4-1|20
CASSLLPLTGQLKNTGELLF
>TRBJ1-3|TRBV5-6|15
CASSGLQGPGNTIYF
>TRBJ1-6|TRBV4-1|15
CASSRGGTDNSPLHF
>TRBJ2-7|TRBV4-1|13
CASSQVDSYEQHF